This record concerns one T cell receptor (beta chain) sequence. Its antigen is unknown. The sample holds no much larger clone one base away, and base qualities are not on file. This specimen belongs to a study of tumor-infiltrating T cells and Merkel cell polyomavirus (TCRdb year 2017). Notes on the research overall: In Merkel cell carcinoma patients, the study investigated CD8+ T cells specific for the Merkel cell polyomavirus KLL epitope. Patients came in at different disease stages and had a median follow-up of approximately 2.5 years, ranging from about 1.1 to 6.0 years. Varied, non-standardized therapies, including chemotherapy, radiation and immunotherapies, were received by the patients. TRB sequencing was performed on KLL-tetramer-sorted cells from blood or tumor-infiltrating lymphocytes in 14 to 15 samples, as well as on 11 to 12 matched whole-tumor samples. Most whole-tumor samples were obtained as 25-micron curls cut from formalin-fixed, paraffin-embedded tissue blocks. Across the study, one tumor sample was obtained as a frozen nodal tumor digest and one as a flash-frozen core biopsy of a metastasis. General study outcomes and caveats: KLL-specific TRB repertoires were diverse and largely private, with only one public clonotype among nearly 400 unique sequences, shared by two patients. The small sample size of the study (n ≈ twelve patients) is a limitation. A higher fraction of KLL-specific T cells within tumors (about 1.7-18% versus about 0-0.15%) was associated with significantly better MCC-specific survival. A greater number of unique KLL-specific clonotypes in tumors (about 5-110 vs 0-3) was associated with a significant advantage in MCC-specific survival (P = 0.0051). Because the study covered only a single viral epitope, T cells targeting other Merkel cell polyomavirus epitopes were not captured.

The library was generated by the immunoSEQ multiplex PCR assay. Adaptive Biotechnologies (Seattle, WA) carried out the genomic DNA extraction, TRB sequencing and normalization. The published analysis was carried out like this. Clonality was calculated as one minus the Shannon entropy of productive TRB sequences, normalized by log2 of unique productive sequences. KLL-specific clonotypes in tumors were identified by matching TCRbeta CDR3 amino acid sequences to those from the tetramer-sorted sample of each patient. TCRdb's version of the immuneACCESS table is confined to in-frame rearrangements and falls short of the full clone set. An unresolved V gene accounts for under half of the shortfall where checked; the remainder is of unknown origin. V, J and clone size are those of that table, while D and trimming were read from the DNA. In this sample the table shows some 25,000 clones, about 85% of which occur a single time. The ten largest clones take up 2.5% to 3.5% of the sample.

All patients' tumors stained robustly positive for Merkel cell polyomavirus Large T antigen by immunohistochemistry. The study included about 11 Merkel cell carcinoma patients whose blood and/or cultured TIL contained robust KLL-tetramer+ populations exceeding 0.04% of CD8+ T cells. All patients were Caucasian, with a median age of around 69 years and a range of about 45 to 85 years. For patients with unknown primaries who presented with nodal disease, or in cases where primary tissue was insufficient, lymph node tumors were analyzed. Relative to germline, V is 0 bases shorter and J is 11 bases shorter, with 10 bases between their ends. From its cysteine to its phenylalanine, the CDR3 spans 12 amino acids. Only the CDR3 DNA is retained, 36 bases long and in frame from the first base. CDR1 and CDR2 are read off the germline V gene as MGHRA and YSYEKL.

This chain is built from TRBV4-1 and TRBJ1-1, and the D gene may be TRBD1, 5 bases matching. Sequenced sample: lymph node tissue. This receptor was identified in a man aged 50-60 years with Merkel cell carcinoma. The bases are TGCGCCAGCAGCCAAGAGCGGGGGTCCGCTTTCTTT. This gives the protein CASSQERGSAFF.